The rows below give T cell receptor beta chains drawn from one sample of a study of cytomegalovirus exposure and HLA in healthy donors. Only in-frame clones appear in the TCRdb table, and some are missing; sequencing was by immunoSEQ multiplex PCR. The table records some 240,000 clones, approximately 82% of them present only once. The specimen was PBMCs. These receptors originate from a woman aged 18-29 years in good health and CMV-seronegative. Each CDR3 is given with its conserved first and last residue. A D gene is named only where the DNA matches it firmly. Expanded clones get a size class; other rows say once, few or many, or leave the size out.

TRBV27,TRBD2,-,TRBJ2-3,TGTGCCAGCAGTGTAACTAGCGGGAGTCCAGATACGCAGTATTTT,CASSVTSGSPDTQYF
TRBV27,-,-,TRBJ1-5,TGTGCCAGCAGTTTGGGGGGAGCATATAATCAGCCCCAGCATTTT,CASSLGGAYNQPQHF
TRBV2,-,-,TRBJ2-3,TGTGCCCTGGGGAAGACAGGTTACACAGATACGCAGTATTTT,CALGKTGYTDTQYF
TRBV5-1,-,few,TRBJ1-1,TGCGCCAGCAGCTTTCAAGGGGACCCGGCTTTCTTT,CASSFQGDPAFF
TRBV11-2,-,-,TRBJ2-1,TGTGCCAGCAGCTTAGATTCGGGAGAAGCTAATGAGCAGTTCTTC,CASSLDSGEANEQFF
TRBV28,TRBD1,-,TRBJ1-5,TGTGCCAGCAGTTGGACAGGGTCCAATCAGCCCCAGCATTTT,CASSWTGSNQPQHF
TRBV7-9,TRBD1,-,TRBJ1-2,TGTGCCAGCAGCCAGCAACTCGGACAGGGAACAATTACGGGCTATGGCTACACCTTC,CASSQQLGQGTITGYGYTF
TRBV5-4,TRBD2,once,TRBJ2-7,TGTGCCAGCAGCCCCCTAGCGGGGGGGTCCTACGAGCAGTACTTC,CASSPLAGGSYEQYF
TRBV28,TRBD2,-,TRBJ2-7,TGTGCCAGCAGTCTAGCGGGAGTTGGAGGCGAGCAGTACTTC,CASSLAGVGGEQYF
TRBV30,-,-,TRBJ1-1,TGTGCCTGGAGTGACAGGAACACTGAAGCTTTCTTT,CAWSDRNTEAFF
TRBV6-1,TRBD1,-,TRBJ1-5,TGTGCCAGCAGTGAAGCGCCGGGACAGGGGTTGTGGCCCCAGCATTTT,CASSEAPGQGLWPQHF
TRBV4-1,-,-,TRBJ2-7,TGCGCCAGCAGCCAAGAGGAGCGGATGGTGCGGGAGCAGTACTTC,CASSQEERMVREQYF
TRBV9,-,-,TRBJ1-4,TGTGCCAGCAGCGCGCGGGGACCCAATGAAAAACTGTTTTTT,CASSARGPNEKLFF
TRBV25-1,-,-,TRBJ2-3,TGTGCCAGCAGCGGATATGGCACAGATACGCAGTATTTT,CASSGYGTDTQYF
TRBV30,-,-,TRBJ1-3,TGTGCCTGGACGGGGGGCAGTACTTACTCTGGAAACACCATATATTTT,CAWTGGSTYSGNTIYF